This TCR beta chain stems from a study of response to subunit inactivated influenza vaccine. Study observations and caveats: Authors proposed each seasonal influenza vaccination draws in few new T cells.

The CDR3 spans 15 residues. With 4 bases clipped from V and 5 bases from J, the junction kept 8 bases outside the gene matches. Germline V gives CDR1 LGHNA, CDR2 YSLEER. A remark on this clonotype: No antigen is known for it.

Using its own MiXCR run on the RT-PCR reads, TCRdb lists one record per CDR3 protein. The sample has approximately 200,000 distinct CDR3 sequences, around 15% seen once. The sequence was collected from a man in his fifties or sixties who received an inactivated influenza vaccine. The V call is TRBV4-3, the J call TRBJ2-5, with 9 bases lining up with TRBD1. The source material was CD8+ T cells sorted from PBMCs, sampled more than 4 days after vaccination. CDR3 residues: CASSPDRGSAETQYF. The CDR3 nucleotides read TGCGCCAGCAGCCCGGACAGGGGAAGTGCTGAGACCCAGTACTTC.